This record covers a single T cell receptor (beta chain). Antigen specificity is unknown. This CDR3 has 14 residues. Trimming left V 4 bases short and J 4 bases short, with 15 bases between. Germline assignment: CDR1 SGHRS and CDR2 YFSETQ. Each of the donors was a healthy bone marrow donor. The sample belongs to a study of cytomegalovirus exposure and HLA in healthy donors. The PCR employed 60 Vbeta primers together with 13 Jbeta primers. Measured with immunoSEQ multiplex PCR; TCRdb has only the in-frame clones, and not every one. The sample shows 150,000 to 200,000 clones, approximately 85% of them seen only once. Overall study results and limits: Specificity for CMV antigens was confirmed in vitro for a few of the CMV-associated chains. Most sequenced TCRs were rare (though some public TCRs occurred in many donors). Immune exposure data for these donors was limited to CMV serostatus.

The V gene is TRBV5-1, the J gene TRBJ2-7; no definite D call. The sequencing input was PBMCs. This receptor was identified in a woman between 45 and 65 years old in good health and CMV-seronegative. CDR3: CASSLSNSGYEQYF. As DNA, the CDR3 is TGCGCCAGCAGCCTGTCGAACTCTGGTTACGAGCAGTACTTC.